Below, 21 T cell receptor beta chains from the same sample are listed, as sequenced in a study of graft-versus-host responses after intestinal transplantation. These TCRs' antigens remain unknown. Generated by immunoSEQ multiplex PCR, the TCRdb table keeps only in-frame clones and is missing some. This sample has 130,000 to 150,000 clones, with 92% found just once. The sample consisted of unstimulated CD4+ T cells sorted from spleen or lymph node cells, taken before intestinal transplant. These receptors all come from a human donor who received an intestinal transplant.

The chain is built from TRBV7-2 and TRBJ2-5; unclear D gene. Matching the DNA end better, TRBJ2-7 makes the J call doubtful. Per germline, CDR1 SGHTA and CDR2 FQGNSA. The CDR3 has 14 amino acids. The CDR3 loop is CASSLVSSSYEQYF. The CDR3 DNA sequence: TGTGCCAGCAGCTTAGTAAGCAGCTCCTACGAGCAGTACTTC.

V and J are TRBV4-3 and TRBJ2-2; possible D gene TRBD1, 5 bases. Germline CDR1 LGHNA, CDR2 YSLEER. The ends were cut back, 0 bases at V and 4 bases at J, with 9 bases in the middle. The CDR3 is 15 residues long. Here the CDR3 DNA reads TGCGCCAGCAGCCAAGATCAGGGATCCACCGGGGAGCTGTTTTTT. It encodes CASSQDQGSTGELFF.

The chain links TRBV7-2 to TRBJ1-6, with 7 bases matching TRBD1. The V gene end was trimmed by 1 base and the J gene end by 10 bases; junction bases not matched to a gene: 7. The germline V gene has CDR1 SGHTA and CDR2 FQGNSA. The CDR3 spans 15 residues. Written as DNA, the CDR3 is TGTGCCAGCAGCTTAGAATCAGGGGGAGACTCACCCCTCCACTTT. Protein: CASSLESGGDSPLHF.

The V and J genes are TRBV5-6 and TRBJ1-1; no firm D call. The CDR3 is made up of 16 amino acids. V was shortened by 0 bases and J by 1 base, with 13 bases between the two germline ends. The germline CDR1 and CDR2 sequences are SGHDT and YYEEEE. The CDR3 loop reads CASSLGLATGNTEAFF. In DNA form, the CDR3 reads TGTGCCAGCAGCTTGGGATTGGCAACGGGGAACACTGAAGCTTTCTTT.

V gene TRBV2 combines with J gene TRBJ2-7; 10 nucleotides line up with TRBD1. The J segment lost 1 base and the V segment lost 5 bases, leaving 5 bases of the junction unmatched. The CDR3 length is 15 residues. CDR1 SNHLY and CDR2 FYNNEI come from the germline V gene. This chain's CDR3 is CASSPGTGDSYEQYF. In DNA, the CDR3 is TGTGCCAGCAGTCCCGGGACAGGGGATTCCTACGAGCAGTACTTC.

J is TRBJ1-5 and V is TRBV7-9, with D unresolved. Germline CDR1 SEHNR, CDR2 FQNEAQ (reference sequence). V was shortened by 4 bases and J by 2 bases, with 9 bases between the two germline ends. CDR3 size: 14 residues. The CDR3 DNA follows: TGTGCCAGCAGCTCGGAGGGAGGCAATCAGCCCCAGCATTTT. Translation gives CASSSEGGNQPQHF.

V gene TRBV7-3 combines with J gene TRBJ2-1; D is unresolved. CDR3 length equals 13 residues. V was pared by 5 bases and J by 6 bases, with 11 bases between. Per germline, CDR1 SGHTA and CDR2 FQGTGA. CDR3 sequence reads: CASSLTSINEQFF. The CDR3 region has the DNA TGTGCCAGCAGCCTGACATCGATCAATGAGCAGTTCTTC.

V gene TRBV5-1 combines with J gene TRBJ1-3; TRBD1 agrees at 8 bases. This CDR3 has 16 residues. The germline V gene encodes CDR1 SGHRS and CDR2 YFSETQ. V lost 4 bases to trimming and J lost 1 base; unmatched junction nucleotides: 7. CDR3 nucleotide sequence: TGCGCCAGCAGCCCTGGACAGGGACTATCTGGAAACACCATATATTTT. It codes for CASSPGQGLSGNTIYF.

The gene calls are TRBV11-3 and TRBJ2-3; 10 nucleotides line up with TRBD1. V shed 5 bases, J shed 0 bases, and the junction held 11 bases outside the gene matches. In germline, CDR1 is SGHNT, CDR2 YENEEA. There are 18 residues in the CDR3. The CDR3 loop is CASSMGQGSVASTDTQYF. CDR3 sequence (DNA): TGTGCCAGCAGCATGGGACAGGGGTCGGTCGCTAGCACAGATACGCAGTATTTT.

This clone is a singleton in its sample. The chain joins TRBV5-1 to TRBJ2-3, with unresolved D. The V end lost 0 bases, the J end lost 0 bases, and 11 bases lay between the germline ends. The CDR3 has 16 residues. Germline V gene data show CDR1 as SGHRS and CDR2 as YFSETQ. This CDR3 is CASSLVVWSSTDTQYF. CDR3 nucleotide sequence: TGCGCCAGCAGCTTGGTAGTGTGGTCTAGCACAGATACGCAGTATTTT.

V and J are TRBV28 and TRBJ1-3, with no clear D. Germline V lookup: CDR1 MDHEN, CDR2 SYDVKM. The CDR3 loop spans 16 amino acids. V lost 5 bases to trimming and J lost 0 bases, with 14 bases between them. The CDR3 DNA is TGTGCCAGCAGTGGACCCCGGGCCAACTCTGGAAACACCATATATTTT. This sequence encodes CASSGPRANSGNTIYF.

On this clone itself: This specimen includes other DNA sequences encoding the same CDR3. The chain employs TRBV9 and TRBJ2-7; 8 nucleotides align to TRBD1. The CDR3 is made up of 14 amino acids. V was pared by 0 bases and J by 3 bases, with 2 bases of the junction left unmatched. The germline V gene has CDR1 SGDLS and CDR2 YYNGEE. The CDR3 loop reads CASSVGQGNYEQYF. CDR3 sequence (DNA): TGTGCCAGCAGCGTAGGACAGGGGAACTACGAGCAGTACTTC.

This sequence joins TRBV10-2 and TRBJ1-6, with 8 bases that match TRBD1. Trimming took 5 bases from V and 13 from J; bases not matched to a gene: 7. CDR3 length: 13 residues. Germline V gene data show CDR1 as WSHSY and CDR2 as SAAADI. The DNA for the CDR3 is TGCGCCAGCAGTCCCGGGACAGGTTCCCCCCTCCACTTT. It translates to CASSPGTGSPLHF.

The chain joins TRBV7-9 to TRBJ1-6; no definite D call. Deletions cut 8 bases from V and 1 base from J, with 9 bases between. CDR1 and CDR2 from the germline V gene are SEHNR and FQNEAQ (reference sequence). CDR3 size: 14 residues. This chain's CDR3 is CASGPLSYNSPLHF. CDR3 bases: TGTGCCAGCGGGCCTTTATCCTATAATTCACCCCTCCACTTT.

The chain uses TRBV6-1 and TRBJ2-7; D could derive from TRBD1 or TRBD2 (5 bases each). The CDR3 has 15 amino acids. Germline V CDR1 and CDR2: MNHNS, SASEGT. The ends were cut back, 5 bases at V and 4 bases at J, with 18 bases in the middle. The CDR3 nucleotides read TGTGCCAGCAGTCACCGGGACGGTGCTTTGTACGAGCAGTACTTC. Translating it yields CASSHRDGALYEQYF.

This clone was picked up a small number of times. V usage is TRBV5-1 and J usage is TRBJ2-1, with a possible D match to TRBD1 (6 bases). V was trimmed by 4 bases and J by 8 bases, leaving 16 bases between them. The germline V gene has CDR1 SGHRS and CDR2 YFSETQ. This CDR3 is 14 amino acids long. CDR3 residues: CASSIDRLVDEQFF. In DNA, the CDR3 is TGCGCCAGCAGCATAGACAGGCTTGTGGATGAGCAGTTCTTC.

The sample holds one count of this clone. V gene TRBV28 combines with J gene TRBJ2-5; 7 bases map to TRBD2. The J call may be wrong; the DNA end is better matched by TRBJ2-7. The CDR3 has 15 amino acids. The germline CDR1 and CDR2 sequences are MDHEN and SYDVKM. CDR3 DNA sequence: TGTGCCAGCAGCAGCCCGGCTAGCGGCTCCTACGAGCAGTACTTC. Its protein product is CASSSPASGSYEQYF.

This CDR3 reads CASSLSGNYGYTF. The CDR3 region has the DNA TGTGCCAGCAGTTTATCGGGGAACTATGGCTACACCTTC. The V gene is TRBV28, the J gene TRBJ1-2, with D uncertain. V lost 1 base to trimming and J lost 2 bases, with 5 bases between them. The V gene's germline CDR1 is MDHEN and CDR2 SYDVKM. CDR3 length: 13 amino acids.

This clone was detected a few times. Distinct nucleotide sequences in the sample also encode this CDR3. The chain couples TRBV6-5 to TRBJ2-7, with D perhaps TRBD1 or TRBD2 (5 bases each). With 2 bases removed from V and 2 bases from J, the gap between germline ends came to 10 bases. Looked up from germline, CDR1 is MNHEY and CDR2 is SVGAGI. This CDR3 region has 14 residues. The CDR3 protein is CASSYGTGTYEQYF. In nucleotides, the CDR3 is TGTGCCAGCAGTTACGGGACCGGTACCTACGAGCAGTACTTC.

This clone was observed once. The chain uses TRBV5-1 and TRBJ1-2; D remains ambiguous. Germline CDR1 and CDR2: SGHRS and YFSETQ. Trimming removed 0 bases from V and 0 bases from J, with 3 bases in between. The CDR3 contains 13 residues. CDR3 coding DNA: TGCGCCAGCAGCTTGGCGTCTAACTATGGCTACACCTTC. Protein product: CASSLASNYGYTF.

The DNA of the CDR3 is TGCGCCAGCAGCTTGGACAGGGACCTCGAGCAGTACTTC. This codes for CASSLDRDLEQYF. The chain joins TRBV5-1 to TRBJ2-7, with a weak D call TRBD1 (6 bases). Trimming left V 0 bases short and J 6 bases short, with 10 bases between. This CDR3 region has 13 residues. Per the germline V gene, CDR1 is SGHRS and CDR2 is YFSETQ.